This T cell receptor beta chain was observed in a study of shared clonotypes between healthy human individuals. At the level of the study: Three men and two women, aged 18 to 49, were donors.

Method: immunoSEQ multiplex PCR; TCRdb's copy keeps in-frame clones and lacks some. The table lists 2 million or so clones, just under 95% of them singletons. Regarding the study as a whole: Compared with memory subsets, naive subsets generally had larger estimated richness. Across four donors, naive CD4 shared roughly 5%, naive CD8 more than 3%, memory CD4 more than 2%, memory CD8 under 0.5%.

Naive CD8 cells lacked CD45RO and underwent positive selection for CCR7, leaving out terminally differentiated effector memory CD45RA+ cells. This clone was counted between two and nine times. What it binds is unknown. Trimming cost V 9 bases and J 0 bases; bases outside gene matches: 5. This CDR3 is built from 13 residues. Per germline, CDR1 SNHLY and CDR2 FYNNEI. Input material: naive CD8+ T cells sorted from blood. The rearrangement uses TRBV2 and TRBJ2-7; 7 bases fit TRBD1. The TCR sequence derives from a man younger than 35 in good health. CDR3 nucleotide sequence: TGTGCCAGAGGGGGCCCGAGCTCCTACGAGCAGTACTTC. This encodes CARGGPSSYEQYF.